Below, one TCR beta chain is given with its context. The CDR3 extends over 14 amino acids. Germline values: CDR1 GTSNPN, CDR2 SVGIG (reference sequence). V was shortened by 2 bases and J by 0 bases, with 8 bases between the two germline ends. Repertoires were generated with immunoSEQ multiplex PCR, while TCRdb's copy carries only in-frame clones and drops some. The sample records some 33,000 clones, 70% to 75% being singletons. The sample comes from a study of radiotherapy plus CTLA-4 blockade in lung cancer. For the study at large: The study recorded objective responses in 18% of patients and disease control in about 30%.

The sequences come from peripheral blood, collected from a patient treated with radiotherapy plus ipilimumab. The genes are TRBV30 and TRBJ1-3; D gene unclear. The origin of this receptor is a human donor with non-small cell lung cancer whose response to radiotherapy plus ipilimumab could not be evaluated. The CDR3 coding sequence is TGTGCCTGGAGTTCAGGTACCTCTGGAAACACCATATATTTT. This codes for CAWSSGTSGNTIYF.